Given below is one TCR beta chain in context. What it binds is not known. These data come from a study of high-grade serous ovarian cancer treatment subgroups. For the study at large: On average, roughly 14,000 reads and thousands of unique TCR beta rearrangements were obtained per sample. General observations from the study: Repertoire analysis covered CDR3 alone, not CDR1 or CDR2. Tumors within one patient showed repertoire similarity of roughly 0.1 to 0.8.

Sequencing used immunoSEQ multiplex PCR; TCRdb keeps in-frame clones, though not all of them. The sample has about 33,000 clones, roughly 83% seen once. The CDR3 length is 16 residues. With 7 bases clipped from V and 1 base from J, the junction kept 10 bases outside the gene matches. Germline V gene sequence: CDR1 SGHAT, CDR2 FQNNGV. Tumor samples were taken before definitive surgery or chemotherapy. V and J are TRBV11-2 and TRBJ2-3; 8 positions agree with TRBD1. The clonotype originates from a human donor with high-grade serous ovarian cancer. Input material: tumor tissue. The CDR3 DNA follows: TGTGCCAGCACCCTTGACAGGGGTGGAGGCACAGATACGCAGTATTTT. This codes for CASTLDRGGGTDTQYF.